This T cell receptor (beta chain) was observed in a study of cytomegalovirus exposure and HLA in healthy donors (dated by TCRdb to about 2017). As for the study more broadly: An earlier analysis of approximately 640 of the donors reported 250 to 300 Gb of sequence data and 120 million or so unique TCR beta sequences from roughly 180 million T cells. About 330 gigabases of sequencing data and around 88 million unique TCR sequences made up an early release that covered approximately 650 HLA-typed donors. Among the roughly 390 genotyped donors, more than 70% belonged to the genetic ancestry cluster associated with self-reported Caucasian donors. The study aimed to test whether signatures of past pathogen exposure could be identified by cataloging public T cell receptors. Using immunosequencing, the study profiled T cell repertoires from approximately 700 subjects and related those repertoires to cytomegalovirus serostatus. In addition to the first cohort of 650 to 750 subjects, a separate validation cohort of 120 different subjects was used. To predict cytomegalovirus infection status, the study brought together high-throughput TCR immunosequencing, statistical association of individual TCRs with disease status, and machine learning. A later analysis re-analyzed previously published TCR beta repertoires from approximately 670 donors and added high-resolution HLA genotyping to study TCR occurrence patterns. Rather than using new phenotypic data, the later analysis identified candidate immune exposures from TCR beta sequences and from how often those sequences occurred across donors. To decide whether each TCR beta V gene segment behaved as functional or pseudogenic, an earlier analysis of several hundred of the donors relied on high-throughput TCR beta sequencing. Donor age, sex, ethnicity and CMV serostatus were compiled together with the repertoire data. A later genetic analysis used genome-wide SNP genotypes for about 65% of the 666 donors, treating that subset as a discovery cohort. All discovery cohort repertoires had been generated using a single sequencing platform. Class I and class II HLA loci were covered by the typing at four-digit resolution. Typing coverage varied by locus: about 629-640 donors for A, B, C, DRB1 and DQB1; 522 for DQA1; around 570 for DPA1; under 490 for DPB1. Roughly 5 DR-DQ haplotypes were handled as single units for association and clustering because linkage in the cohort was strong. Among about 370 genotyped donors of the cohort, an average of around 250,000 unique TCR beta nucleotide sequences was sequenced per donor, of which 15% to 20% were non-productive.

The protocol used for the library was the immunoSEQ multiplex PCR assay. For the multiplex PCR, a mixture combining 60 forward primers for TCR Vbeta segments and 13 reverse primers for TCR Jbeta segments was used. The CDR3 region of rearranged TCR beta genes was amplified from genomic DNA with a multiplex PCR assay. Amplified TCR beta libraries were sequenced as 87-base-pair reads on the Illumina HiSeq System. In the source study's methods: In a later analysis, about 80 million unique TCR beta chains were counted across the 500 to 850 repertoires, and around 11 million of these chains were shared by at least two donors. Raw reads were error-corrected and collapsed into unique sequences by a nearest-neighbor algorithm in which closely related sequences were merged to remove PCR and sequencing errors. V, D and J gene segments were assigned by aligning CDR3 sequences to IMGT reference sequences. Each retained sequence needed at least a six-nucleotide match to both a V gene segment and a J gene segment. A rearrangement counted as productive if the CDR3 had no stop codons and remained in frame with V and J, and every other rearrangement counted as non-productive. CDR3 was defined by IMGT convention, running from the second conserved V-encoded cysteine to the conserved J-encoded phenylalanine. Sequences without an unambiguous match to a single V gene segment were excluded from the earlier analysis of several hundred of the donors. An earlier analysis of approximately 590 of the donors called V segments functional above 56.7% productive rearrangements and segregating when the between-donor standard deviation exceeded 5%. A statistical classification framework was built for diagnosing cytomegalovirus status from the catalog of TCR beta chain sequences. A later analysis assigned V and J genes by comparing TCR nucleotide sequences with IMGT/GENE-DB human TR gene sequences. In a later analysis, CDR3 sequences and most-parsimonious VDJ recombination scenarios were assigned using the TCRdist pipeline. In a later analysis, every TCR beta chain was defined by the combination of its CDR3 amino acid sequence and its V-gene family, and reads without a unique V-gene family were dropped. In a later analysis, 450 to 600 highly shared, low-generation-probability nucleotide sequences were removed to address suspected cross-contamination and a sequencing artifact. A later analysis calculated a clonal expansion index for each public chain from normalized within-repertoire ranks of inferred template counts. A later analysis computed generation probabilities with a VDJ recombination model fitted to out-of-frame rearrangements, and checked the results against IGoR. A later analysis scored TCR-TCR, TCR-HLA and TCR-CMV co-occurrence with hypergeometric tests, applying a repertoire-size bias correction to TCR pairs. In a later analysis, false discovery rates were estimated by permuting HLA or CMV assignments 20 times. In a later analysis, co-occurring TCRs were grouped with DBSCAN, and TCRdist sequence similarity was added when clustering was performed within HLA-allele-positive subsets. Co-occurrence clustering excluded repertoires with fewer than 30,000 or more than 120,000 public chains, plus five with anomalous nucleotide sharing. TCRdb provides this immuneACCESS table in a form limited to in-frame rearrangements. Some clones are lacking; in checked studies, under half of them reflect an unresolved V gene, and why the rest are absent is not known. V and J calls and clone size come straight from that table; D and trimming were deduced from the DNA. In this sample the table shows some 110,000 clones, around three fifths of which occur a single time. The ten largest make up under 9.5% of the sample.

Spanning cysteine to phenylalanine, the CDR3 consists of 13 amino acids. The only DNA kept is the CDR3, 39 bases in frame from the first base. CDR1 and CDR2, per the germline V gene, are SGHDT and YYEEEE. The V end loses 1 base and the J end loses 7 bases, and a stretch of 12 bases separates them. In total, more than 500 healthy bone marrow donors made up the cohort. At the time of sampling, all cohort members were nominally healthy, though unrecorded immune exposures were likely present. The donor tested CMV seropositive and was one of the 289 seropositive cohort members. A peripheral blood sample was collected from each donor, and TCR beta sequencing was performed on peripheral blood mononuclear cells. The Qiagen DNeasy Blood Extraction Kit was used to extract genomic DNA from the blood cell samples. A word on this clone: Its antigen is not yet known. Qualities for individual bases were not recorded, and no much larger clone is one base off.

General findings and caveats noted by the study authors: Strong co-occurrence of HLA alleles, especially DR and DQ, made assigning TCR associations to individual alleles difficult. In a later genetic analysis, a missense DCLRE1C variant was associated with V-gene and J-gene trimming of TCR beta chains, and the association was replicated in an independent cohort. A further reported finding was that TCR beta sequences accurately predicted the HLA-A and HLA-B alleles for most subjects in the first cohort. This cohort had only TCR beta chains sequenced, and the lack of alpha or paired-chain data limited which features could be detected. HLA typing was unavailable for some donors at each locus, so association tests used only the typed subset. A later analysis found that HLA-associated TCR beta chains were more clonally expanded and had lower generation probabilities than equally common non-associated chains. The sequencing pipeline was judged likely to have produced a cluster of highly shared sequence variants as a technical artifact. In both the original and validation cohorts, the classifier was reported to diagnose cytomegalovirus status with high specificity and sensitivity. CMV serostatus was the only immune exposure information available for the cohort. Linkage disequilibrium might explain the correlated functional status among segregating V segments, but an unknown experimental factor could not be excluded. The authors suggested that the approach could potentially be extended to other disease states and immunological phenotypes. An earlier analysis of approximately 530 of the donors showed that most TCR beta V segments appeared in productive rearrangements either about 90% or about 30% of the time, which broadly matched IMGT annotations. In vitro tests confirmed that a few of the cytomegalovirus-associated TCR beta chains recognize cytomegalovirus antigens. According to a later analysis, TCR association rates differed among HLA loci, with DRB1 alleles showing the most associated TCRs and HLA-C alleles showing the fewest. Presence/absence analyses assumed roughly uniform sequencing depth across donors, an assumption that may not hold. According to a later analysis, parvovirus B19, influenza, CMV and Epstein-Barr virus appeared linked to several top co-occurrence clusters. While some public TCRs were present in many individuals, most TCR sequences turned up only very rarely across donors. Specific HLA alleles were associated with 15,000 to 20,000 TCR beta sequences at a false discovery rate of 0.05 in a later analysis. Most CMV-associated TCR beta chains appeared to be HLA-restricted in a later analysis, and the HLA associations seemed to be driven largely by CMV exposure. Some IMGT-functional V segments, including TRBV6-2 and TRBV6-3, could not be told apart with the 87-base-pair reads, so those segments were excluded. In a later genetic analysis, fewer N-insertions in productive TCRs were reported among donors in an Asian-associated ancestry cluster than the approximately 670-donor mean. The study listed 150 to 200 TCR beta chains as associated with cytomegalovirus. Because counts were too low, about 17 rarely observed V segments, including chromosome 9 orphons, were excluded from the earlier analysis of several hundred of the donors.

Sample: PBMCs. This TCR was sampled from a woman aged 40-49 years in good health and CMV-seropositive. The rearranged chain carries TRBV5-6 and TRBJ2-7; TRBD1 could be the D gene, as 7 bases match. For the CDR3, the sequence is CASSLNQGGEQYF. The sequence in DNA is TGTGCCAGCAGCTTGAATCAGGGGGGAGAGCAGTACTTC.